This T cell receptor beta chain derives from a study of response to subunit inactivated influenza vaccine. From germline, CDR1 is DFQATT and CDR2 SNEGSKA (reference sequence). The ends were cut back, 5 bases at V and 1 base at J, with 12 bases in the middle. The CDR3 extends over 14 amino acids. Study results and caveats: Authors suggested seasonal influenza vaccinations each recruit few new T cells.

This clonotype was detected only a few times. Its antigen is as yet unknown. Using its own MiXCR run on the RT-PCR reads, TCRdb lists one record per CDR3 protein. This sample has approximately 230,000 distinct CDR3 sequences, with 12% found just once. The sample in question was non-naive T cells sorted from PBMCs, obtained 14 to 15 days before vaccination. V is TRBV20-1 and J is TRBJ1-5; D perhaps matches TRBD1 (6 bases). The clonotype was recovered from a man aged 45-65 years who received an inactivated influenza vaccine. CDR3 protein: CSARHQGSNQPQHF. The CDR3 DNA follows: TGCAGTGCTCGCCATCAGGGGAGCAATCAGCCCCAGCATTTT.